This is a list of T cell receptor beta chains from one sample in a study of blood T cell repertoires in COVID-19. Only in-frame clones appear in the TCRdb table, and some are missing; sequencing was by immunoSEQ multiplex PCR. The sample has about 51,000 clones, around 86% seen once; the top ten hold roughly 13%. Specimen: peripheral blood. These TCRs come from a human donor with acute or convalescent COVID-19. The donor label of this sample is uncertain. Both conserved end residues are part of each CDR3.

CDR3 protein: CASSPQRSSTDTQYF
V gene: TRBV4-1
J gene: TRBJ2-3

CDR3 protein: CASSYGTSGRGQETQYF
V gene: TRBV25-1
J gene: TRBJ2-5

CDR3 protein: CASSYSTQGYGYTF
V gene: TRBV6-6
J gene: TRBJ1-2

CDR3 protein: CASSLTGTGLIYEQYF
V gene: TRBV27
J gene: TRBJ2-7

CDR3 protein: CASSLARGQDTQYF
V gene: TRBV7-2
J gene: TRBJ2-3

CDR3 protein: CASSIGQGGNEQFF
V gene: TRBV19
J gene: TRBJ2-1

CDR3 protein: CASSSTGLNTEAFF
V gene: TRBV5-1
J gene: TRBJ1-1

CDR3 protein: CASSRDRALQGGYTF
V gene: TRBV18
J gene: TRBJ1-2

CDR3 protein: CASSLGGRSSYNEQFF
V gene: TRBV5-1
J gene: TRBJ2-1

CDR3 protein: CASSLTGDGTDTQYF
V gene: TRBV11-3
J gene: TRBJ2-3

CDR3 protein: CASRLTKRVDSYEQYF
V gene: TRBV12-2
J gene: TRBJ2-7

CDR3 protein: CASSYGGGRTDTQYF
V gene: TRBV6-5
J gene: TRBJ2-3

CDR3 protein: CAISVGERETQYF
V gene: TRBV10-3
J gene: TRBJ2-5

CDR3 protein: CASSEQGGISSTDTQYF
V gene: TRBV10-2
J gene: TRBJ2-3

CDR3 protein: CASSGGVQVNSPLHF
V gene: TRBV11-3
J gene: TRBJ1-6

CDR3 protein: CASSRDGGLAGVRAGANVLTF
V gene: TRBV6-2/TRBV6-3
J gene: TRBJ2-6

CDR3 protein: CASSQGTAGRVTDTQYF
V gene: TRBV4-2
J gene: TRBJ2-3

CDR3 protein: CASSFLRGGETQYF
V gene: TRBV7-2
J gene: TRBJ2-5

CDR3 protein: CASEQGYSNQPQHF
V gene: TRBV19
J gene: TRBJ1-5

CDR3 protein: CASSPFNPKGQTYNEQFF
V gene: TRBV18
J gene: TRBJ2-1

CDR3 protein: CASSLAGGLRTSTDTQYF
V gene: TRBV28
J gene: TRBJ2-3

CDR3 protein: CASKTGSSPNTEAFF
V gene: TRBV7-3
J gene: TRBJ1-1

CDR3 protein: CASSLQEVANYEQYF
V gene: TRBV5-1
J gene: TRBJ2-7

CDR3 protein: CASSLGAGQRGETQYF
V gene: TRBV13
J gene: TRBJ2-5

CDR3 protein: CASSQSAGGPYNEQFF
V gene: TRBV3-1/TRBV3-2
J gene: TRBJ2-1

CDR3 protein: CASARGTNTGELFF
V gene: TRBV6-4
J gene: TRBJ2-2

CDR3 protein: CASSVEGGSSMDEQFF
V gene: TRBV11-2
J gene: TRBJ2-1

CDR3 protein: CASSFSGQMGYTF
V gene: TRBV7-2
J gene: TRBJ1-2

CDR3 protein: CASSQTGTLLAKNIQYF
V gene: TRBV4-3
J gene: TRBJ2-4

CDR3 protein: CASSQRRDWTDTQYF
V gene: TRBV3-1/TRBV3-2
J gene: TRBJ2-3

CDR3 protein: CASSETGTEAFF
V gene: TRBV6-2/TRBV6-3
J gene: TRBJ1-1

CDR3 protein: CASSLETGAPTEQYF
V gene: TRBV5-4
J gene: TRBJ2-7

CDR3 protein: CASSSSGTVYQYF
V gene: TRBV6-2/TRBV6-3
J gene: TRBJ2-5